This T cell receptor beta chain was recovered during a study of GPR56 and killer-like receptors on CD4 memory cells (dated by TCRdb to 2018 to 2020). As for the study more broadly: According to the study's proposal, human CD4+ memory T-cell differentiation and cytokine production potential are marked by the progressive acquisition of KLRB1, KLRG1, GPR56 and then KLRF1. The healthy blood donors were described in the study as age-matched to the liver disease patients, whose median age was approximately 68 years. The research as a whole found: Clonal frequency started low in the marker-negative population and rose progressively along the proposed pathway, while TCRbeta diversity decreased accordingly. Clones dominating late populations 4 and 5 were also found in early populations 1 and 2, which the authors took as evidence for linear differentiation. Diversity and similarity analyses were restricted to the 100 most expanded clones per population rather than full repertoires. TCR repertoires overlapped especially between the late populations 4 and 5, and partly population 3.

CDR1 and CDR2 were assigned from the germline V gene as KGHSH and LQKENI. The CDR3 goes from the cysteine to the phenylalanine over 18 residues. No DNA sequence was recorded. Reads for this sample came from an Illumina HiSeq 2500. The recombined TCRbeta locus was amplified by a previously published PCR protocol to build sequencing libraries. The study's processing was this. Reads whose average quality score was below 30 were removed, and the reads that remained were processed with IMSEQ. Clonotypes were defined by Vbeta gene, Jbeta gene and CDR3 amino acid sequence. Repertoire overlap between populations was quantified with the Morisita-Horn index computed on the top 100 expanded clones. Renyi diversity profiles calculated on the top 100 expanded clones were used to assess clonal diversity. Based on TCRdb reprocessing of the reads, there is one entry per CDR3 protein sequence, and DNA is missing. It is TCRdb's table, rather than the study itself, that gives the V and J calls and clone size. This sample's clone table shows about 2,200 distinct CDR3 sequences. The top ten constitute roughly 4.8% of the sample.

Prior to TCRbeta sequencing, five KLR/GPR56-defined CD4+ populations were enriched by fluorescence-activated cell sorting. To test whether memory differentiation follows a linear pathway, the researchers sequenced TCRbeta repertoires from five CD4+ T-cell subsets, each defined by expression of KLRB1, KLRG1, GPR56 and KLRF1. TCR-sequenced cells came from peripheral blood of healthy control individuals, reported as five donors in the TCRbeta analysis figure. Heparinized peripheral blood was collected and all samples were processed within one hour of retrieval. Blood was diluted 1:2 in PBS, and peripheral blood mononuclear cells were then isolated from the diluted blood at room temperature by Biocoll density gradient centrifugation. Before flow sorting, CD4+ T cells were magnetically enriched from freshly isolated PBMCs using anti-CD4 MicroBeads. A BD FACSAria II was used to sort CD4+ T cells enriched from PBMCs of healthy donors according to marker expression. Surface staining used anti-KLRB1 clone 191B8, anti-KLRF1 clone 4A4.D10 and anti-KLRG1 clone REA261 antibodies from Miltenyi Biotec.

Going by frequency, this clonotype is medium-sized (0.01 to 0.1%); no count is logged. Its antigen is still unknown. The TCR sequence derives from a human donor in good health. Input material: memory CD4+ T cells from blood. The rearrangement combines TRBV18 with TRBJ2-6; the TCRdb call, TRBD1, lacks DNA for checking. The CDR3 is CASSRATDTPLGANVLTF.